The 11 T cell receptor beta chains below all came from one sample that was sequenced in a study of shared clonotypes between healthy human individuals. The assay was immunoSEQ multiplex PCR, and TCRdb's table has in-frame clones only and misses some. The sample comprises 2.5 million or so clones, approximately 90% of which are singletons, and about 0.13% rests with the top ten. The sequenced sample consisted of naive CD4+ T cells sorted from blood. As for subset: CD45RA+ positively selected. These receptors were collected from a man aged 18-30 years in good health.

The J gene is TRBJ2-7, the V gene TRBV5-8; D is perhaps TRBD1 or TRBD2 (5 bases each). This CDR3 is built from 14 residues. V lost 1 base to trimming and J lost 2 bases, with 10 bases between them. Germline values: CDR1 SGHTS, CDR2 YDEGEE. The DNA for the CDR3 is TGTGCCAGCAGCTTGATTAGGGGACCCTACGAGCAGTACTTC. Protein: CASSLIRGPYEQYF.

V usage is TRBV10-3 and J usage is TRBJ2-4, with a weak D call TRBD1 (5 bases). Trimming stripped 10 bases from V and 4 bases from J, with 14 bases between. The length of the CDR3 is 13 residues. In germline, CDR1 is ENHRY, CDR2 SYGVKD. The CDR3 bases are TGTGCCACAATAGACCCAGGGAAAAACATTCAGTACTTC. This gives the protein CATIDPGKNIQYF.

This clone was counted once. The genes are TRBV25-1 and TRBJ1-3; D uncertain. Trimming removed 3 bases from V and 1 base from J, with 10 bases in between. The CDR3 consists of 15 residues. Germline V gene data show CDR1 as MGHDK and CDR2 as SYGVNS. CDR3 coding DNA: TGTGCCAGCAGTGACGAGGGAGGGTCTGGAAACACCATATATTTT. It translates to CASSDEGGSGNTIYF. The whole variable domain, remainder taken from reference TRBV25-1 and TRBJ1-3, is EADIYQTPRYLVIGTGKKITLECSQTMGHDKMYWYQQDPGMELHLIHYSYGVNSTEKGDLSSESTVSRIRTEHFPLTLESARPSHTSQYLCASSDEGGSGNTIYFGEGSWLTVV.

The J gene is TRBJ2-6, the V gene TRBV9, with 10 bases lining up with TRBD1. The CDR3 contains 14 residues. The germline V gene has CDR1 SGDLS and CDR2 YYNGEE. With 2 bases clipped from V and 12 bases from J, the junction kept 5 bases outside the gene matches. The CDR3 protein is CASSVGQGQFVLTF. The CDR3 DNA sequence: TGTGCCAGCAGCGTGGGACAGGGGCAATTCGTCCTGACTTTC.

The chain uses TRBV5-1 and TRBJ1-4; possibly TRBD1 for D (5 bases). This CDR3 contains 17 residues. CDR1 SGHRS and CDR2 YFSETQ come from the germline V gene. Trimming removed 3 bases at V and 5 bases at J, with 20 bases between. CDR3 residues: CASSWTALGRTNEKLFF. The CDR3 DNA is TGCGCCAGCAGCTGGACCGCCTTGGGACGGACAAATGAAAAACTGTTTTTT.

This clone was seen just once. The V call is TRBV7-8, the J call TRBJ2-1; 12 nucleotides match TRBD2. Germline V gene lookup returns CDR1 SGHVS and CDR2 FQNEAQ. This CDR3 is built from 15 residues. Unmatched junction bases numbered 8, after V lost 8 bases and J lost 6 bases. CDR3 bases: TGTGCCAGCCGAAAGACTAGCGGGAGTATCAATGAGCAGTTCTTC. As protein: CASRKTSGSINEQFF. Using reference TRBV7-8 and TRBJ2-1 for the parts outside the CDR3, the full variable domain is GAGVSQSPRYKVAKRGQDVALRCDPISGHVSLFWYQQALGQGPEFLTYFQNEAQLDKSGLPSDRFFAERPEGSVSTLKIQRTQQEDSAVYLCASRKTSGSINEQFFGPGTRLTVL.

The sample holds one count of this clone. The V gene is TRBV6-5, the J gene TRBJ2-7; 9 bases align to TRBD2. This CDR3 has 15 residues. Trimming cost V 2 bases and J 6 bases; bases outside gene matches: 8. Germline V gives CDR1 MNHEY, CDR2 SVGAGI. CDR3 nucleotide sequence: TGTGCCAGCAGTTACGGTGCGGGGGGGGGAACCGAGCAGTACTTC. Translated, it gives CASSYGAGGGTEQYF.

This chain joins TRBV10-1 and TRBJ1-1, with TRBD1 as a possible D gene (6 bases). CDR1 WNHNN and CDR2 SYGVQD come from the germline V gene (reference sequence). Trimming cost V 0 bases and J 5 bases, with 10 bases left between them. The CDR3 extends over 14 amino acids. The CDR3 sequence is CASSESRRGTEAFF. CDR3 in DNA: TGCGCCAGCAGTGAGTCGCGGAGGGGGACTGAAGCTTTCTTT.

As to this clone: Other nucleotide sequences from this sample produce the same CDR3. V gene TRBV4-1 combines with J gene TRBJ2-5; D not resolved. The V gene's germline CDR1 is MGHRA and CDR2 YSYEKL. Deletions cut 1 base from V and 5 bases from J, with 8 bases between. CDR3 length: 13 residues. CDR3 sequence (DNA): TGCGCCAGCAGCCAAGGGGTGGTGGAGACCCAGTACTTC. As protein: CASSQGVVETQYF.

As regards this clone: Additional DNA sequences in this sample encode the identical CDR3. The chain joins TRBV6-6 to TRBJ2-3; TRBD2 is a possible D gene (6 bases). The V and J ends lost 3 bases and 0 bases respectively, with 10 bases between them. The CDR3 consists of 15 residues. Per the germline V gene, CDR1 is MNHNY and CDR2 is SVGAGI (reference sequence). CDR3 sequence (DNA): TGTGCCAGCAGTTATCTCGGGGGTAGCACAGATACGCAGTATTTT. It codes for CASSYLGGSTDTQYF.

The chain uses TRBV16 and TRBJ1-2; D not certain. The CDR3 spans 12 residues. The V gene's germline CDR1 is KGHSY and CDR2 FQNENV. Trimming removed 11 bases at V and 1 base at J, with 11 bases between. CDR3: CACAVINYGYTF. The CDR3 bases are TGTGCCTGCGCAGTGATTAACTATGGCTACACCTTC.